The 28 T cell receptor beta chains in this list originate from one sample, sequenced in a study of tumor-infiltrating lymphocytes in primary liver carcinoma. Alongside blood RNA obtained from unsorted whole blood, germline DNA was also extracted. The input was around 500 ng total RNA; TCR beta cDNA was made from it with a constant-region primer. Three nested multiplex PCR rounds, a slightly modified ARM-PCR, produced the libraries for TCR beta. The first two PCR rounds, around 10 cycles each, used TRBV1-TRBV30 forward primers and a C-beta reverse primer. MiXCR, run by TCRdb on the multiplex PCR reads, gives a single entry per CDR3 protein. Altogether 300,000 to 400,000 distinct CDR3 sequences are present, almost 65% being singletons, with the ten largest covering roughly 6%. The sample consisted of peripheral blood. These receptors were taken from a middle-aged man with primary liver carcinoma and hepatitis B virus infection.

This clonotype appeared once. CDR3 nucleotides: TGTGCCAGCAGTCCTCATATTCCGAATGGGGGCTACACCTTC. The encoded protein is CASSPHIPNGGYTF. The genes are TRBV28 and TRBJ1-2; D not certain. Trimming pared 5 bases from V and 8 bases from J, leaving 18 bases between. CDR1 and CDR2 from the germline V gene are MDHEN and SYDVKM. CDR3 length equals 14 residues.

In this sample, this clonotype turned up a few times. This could be a read error, since a much larger clone is one nucleotide away. The genes are TRBV28 and TRBJ2-2; TRBD2 matches at 13 bases. From germline, CDR1 is MDHEN and CDR2 SYDVKM. The CDR3 contains 18 residues. For the CDR3, the DNA is TGTGTCAGCAGTACCGGGACTAGCGGGAAAGTTTTCGGCGGGGAGCTGTTTTTT. Translation gives CVSSTGTSGKVFGGELFF.

Remarks on this clonotype: This is likely a read error, given that the CDR3 carries no conserved phenylalanine or tryptophan at its end. The V call is TRBV10-2, the J call TRBJ2-2; D tentatively reads TRBD1 or TRBD2 (5 bases each). Germline CDR1 WSHSY, CDR2 SAAADI. Trimming cost V 8 bases and J 5 bases, with 18 bases left between them. This CDR3 is built from 15 residues. DNA for the CDR3: TGCGCCAGCGTCCCCGGGGCACCTGGAACCGGGGAGCTGTTTATT. Translation gives CASVPGAPGTGELFI.

About this clonotype: The junction and the germline gene differ at one end; a read error may be behind it. The rearrangement uses TRBV11-1 and TRBJ2-3; D gene uncertain. This CDR3 has 12 residues. Per the germline V gene, CDR1 is SGHAT and CDR2 is FQDESV (reference sequence). For the CDR3, the DNA is TGTACCAGCAGCCCCCCTACAGACACGCAGTATTTT. It codes for CTSSPPTDTQYF. Combining the CDR3 with reference TRBV11-1 and TRBJ2-3 gives the whole variable domain EAEVAQSPRYKITEKSQAVAFWCDPISGHATLYWYRQILGQGPELLVQFQDESVVDDSQLPKDRFSAERLKGVDSTLKIQPAELGDSAMYLCTSSPPTDTQYFGPGTRLTVL.

On this clonotype itself: Being one base from a much bigger clone, this may be a read error. The J gene is TRBJ1-2, the V gene TRBV6-5; D gene unclear. The germline gives CDR1 MNHEY, CDR2 SVGAGI. V lost 10 bases, J lost 3 bases, and 9 bases lay in between. This CDR3 is built from 11 residues. The CDR3 DNA reads TGTGCCACCCTAGGGTACTATGGCTACACCTTC. Its translation is CATLGYYGYTF.

Worth noting for this clonotype: A much larger clonotype is one base distant, so this may be a read error. The V call is TRBV4-2, the J call TRBJ2-3; 9 bases agree with TRBD2. This CDR3 is 16 amino acids long. V was clipped by 4 bases and J by 3 bases; unmatched bases: 8. Germline V gene lookup returns CDR1 LGHNA and CDR2 YNFKEQ. CDR3 loop: CASSLTGTSRTDTQYF. The CDR3 DNA sequence: TGTGCCAGCAGCCTTACCGGGACTAGCAGAACAGATACGCAGTATTTT.

The chain is built from TRBV11-3 and TRBJ2-3; possible D gene TRBD2, 6 bases. Trimming left V 3 bases short and J 5 bases short, with 18 bases between. CDR3 length equals 16 residues. Per germline, CDR1 SGHNT and CDR2 YENEEA. CDR3 amino acids: CASSLGGWGLEDTQYF. CDR3 DNA: TGTGCCAGCAGCTTGGGTGGCTGGGGACTTGAAGATACGCAGTATTTT.

This chain connects TRBV28 to TRBJ2-3, with no clear D. Germline CDR1 and CDR2: MDHEN and SYDVKM. CDR3 length equals 11 residues. Trimming removed 7 bases from V and 7 bases from J, with 9 bases in between. Here the CDR3 reads CASNSLYTQYF. The CDR3 DNA sequence: TGTGCCAGCAATTCCTTATATACGCAGTATTTT.

About this clonotype itself: A much larger clone differs by one base, so this may be a read error. CDR3 residues: CATSETPDTQYF. CDR3 in DNA: TGTGCCACCAGTGAGACCCCAGATACGCAGTATTTT. V and J are TRBV10-3 and TRBJ2-3; D is uncertain. Germline V gene lookup returns CDR1 ENHRY and CDR2 SYGVKD. The CDR3 length is 12 residues.

This clonotype has ten or more counts. The chain links TRBV29-1 to TRBJ2-6, with 7 bases matching TRBD1. Germline loops: CDR1 SQVTM, CDR2 ANQGSEA. The CDR3 spans 16 residues. The ends lost 4 bases at V and 0 bases at J; junction bases unmatched: 6. CDR3: CSVVGGGLSGANVLTF. The DNA for the CDR3 is TGCAGCGTTGTAGGGGGCGGACTCTCTGGGGCCAACGTCCTGACTTTC.

Comments on this clonotype: A clone one base away is much larger, so this may be a read error. V gene TRBV12-3 or TRBV12-4 combines with J gene TRBJ2-2; weak D call: TRBD1 (8 bases). V lost 10 bases, J lost 2 bases, and 17 bases lay in between. The CDR3 has 15 amino acids. CDR3 sequence reads: CANSGDRTNTGELFF. DNA of the CDR3: TGTGCCAACAGCGGGGACAGGACAAACACCGGGGAGCTGTTTTTT.

This sequence joins TRBV11-3 and TRBJ2-2; D may be TRBD2 (6 bases). V gave up 8 bases and J gave up 4 bases, with 17 bases separating them. The CDR3 is 15 residues long. CDR1 is SGHNT and CDR2 is YENEEA in the germline V gene. This chain's CDR3 is CASGSGTLGTGELFF. For the CDR3, the DNA is TGTGCCAGCGGCTCCGGGACTCTGGGCACCGGGGAGCTGTTTTTT.

The chain employs TRBV2 and TRBJ2-3, with unresolved D. Trimming took 7 bases from V and 1 from J, leaving 9 bases between them. This CDR3 spans 13 amino acids. Per germline, CDR1 SNHLY and CDR2 FYNNEI. DNA for the CDR3: TGTGCCAGCACTGTCAGCGGCACAGATACGCAGTATTTT. Protein: CASTVSGTDTQYF.

Worth noting for this clonotype: The junction departs from germline at one end; a sequencing error may be responsible. The genes are TRBV11-2 and TRBJ2-3, with a possible D match to TRBD2 (6 bases). The CDR3 sequence is 16 residues long. Germline V CDR1 and CDR2: SGHAT, FQNNGV. The CDR3 protein is CVSSSTPNGPGGTQYF. CDR3 nucleotides: TGTGTCAGCAGCTCCACTCCTAACGGCCCCGGGGGTACGCAGTATTTT.

Concerning this clonotype itself: Mismatch with germline at one junction end may stem from a read error. The chain employs TRBV11-2 and TRBJ2-5; 8 nucleotides match TRBD2. Germline loops: CDR1 SGHAT, CDR2 FQNNGV. There are 17 residues in the CDR3. The DNA for the CDR3 is TGTGTCAGCAGCTTAGAGGGAGAGACTAGCGCGGCAGAGACCCAGTACTTC. This codes for CVSSLEGETSAAETQYF.

This chain links TRBV28 with TRBJ2-3; no reliable D call. There are 15 residues in the CDR3. The germline CDR1 and CDR2 sequences are MDHEN and SYDVKM. Trimming removed 4 bases at V and 8 bases at J, with 19 bases between. The CDR3 loop is CASSSVIPATSTQYF. The CDR3 DNA reads TGTGCCAGCAGTTCAGTAATACCGGCAACCAGTACGCAGTATTTT.

Comment on this clonotype: At one end, the junction sequence differs from germline, possibly due to a read error. CDR3 in amino acids: CTSSTGTGRTYEQYF. DNA of the CDR3: TGTACCAGCAGCACAGGGACAGGCCGAACATACGAACAGTACTTC. The rearrangement uses TRBV11-2 and TRBJ2-7, with TRBD1 matching 8 bases. Germline CDR1 is SGHAT and CDR2 is FQNNGV. This CDR3 contains 15 residues.

A note on this clonotype: This sequence may be a read error, since a much larger clone differs from it by one base. J is TRBJ2-5 and V is TRBV11-1; possible D gene TRBD1, 6 bases. Germline CDR1 SGHAT, CDR2 FQDESV (reference sequence). CDR3 size: 14 residues. The germline V and J ends were trimmed by 10 bases and 5 bases, with 20 bases remaining between them. The CDR3 region has the DNA TGTGCCAACAGTAAAACAGGGTTCCGGGAGACCCAGTACTTC. This codes for CANSKTGFRETQYF.

In the case of this clonotype: A read error may be the cause here, since a much bigger clone is one base away. The CDR3 protein is CASSYTIGQAYEQYF. The CDR3 DNA reads TGTGCCAGCAGTTACACGATAGGGCAGGCCTACGAGCAGTACTTC. The chain couples TRBV6-5 to TRBJ2-7, with D unresolved. V was shortened by 2 bases and J by 2 bases, with 13 bases between the two germline ends. The V gene's germline CDR1 is MNHEY and CDR2 SVGAGI. CDR3 size: 15 residues.

Concerning this clonotype: A read error is possible here, since a much larger clone lies one base away. This sequence joins TRBV4-1 and TRBJ2-1, with 7 bases identical to TRBD2. Trimming cost V 1 base and J 4 bases; bases outside gene matches: 10. The CDR3 has 17 amino acids. Germline-derived CDR1 and CDR2 are MGHRA and YSYEKL. The CDR3: CASSQGSATSYYNEQFF. DNA for the CDR3: TGCGCCAGCAGCCAAGGGTCGGCGACTAGCTATTACAATGAGCAGTTCTTC.

The chain combines TRBV28 with TRBJ2-2; 7 bases agree with TRBD2. The CDR3 is 14 residues long. V lost 5 bases and J lost 6; bases outside the gene matches: 6. CDR1 is MDHEN and CDR2 is SYDVKM in the germline V gene. Here the CDR3 DNA reads TGTGCCAGCAGTCCAATGACTAGCCCCGGGGAGCTGTTTTTT. Its translation is CASSPMTSPGELFF.

The chain combines TRBV6-5 with TRBJ2-1; no reliable D call. This CDR3 is built from 14 residues. V was pared by 2 bases and J by 8 bases, with 13 bases between. Germline-derived CDR1 and CDR2 are MNHEY and SVGAGI. CDR3 bases: TGTGCCAGCAGTTACAGGGCACGGATCGATGAGCAGTTCTTC. Translation: CASSYRARIDEQFF.

This clonotype was counted many times. This chain links TRBV6-5 with TRBJ2-1, with 8 bases aligning to TRBD1. Germline V CDR1 and CDR2: MNHEY, SVGAGI. V trimming: 6 bases; J trimming: 1 base; junction bases outside the gene matches: 17. This CDR3 has 19 amino acids. The CDR3 DNA reads as TGTGCCAGCAGGTCCTCAGGACAGGGTAGCTCGAAGTCCTACAATGAGCAGTTCTTC. Its translation is CASRSSGQGSSKSYNEQFF.

This clonotype was picked up a small number of times. The CDR3, as DNA: TGTGCCAGCAGCTTGGCCACAGCCACCTACGAGCAGTACTTC. Amino acids: CASSLATATYEQYF. V gene TRBV5-5 combines with J gene TRBJ2-7; D unresolved. V shed 0 bases and J shed 2 bases, with 9 bases lying between them. This CDR3 region has 14 residues. Germline loops: CDR1 SGHKS, CDR2 YYEKEE (reference sequence).

This chain joins TRBV10-3 and TRBJ2-5, with TRBD2 matching over 10 bases. The germline gives CDR1 ENHRY, CDR2 SYGVKD. This CDR3 region has 15 residues. V lost 2 bases to trimming and J lost 9 bases; unmatched junction nucleotides: 9. The CDR3 loop reads CAISEIAGGSEAQYF. CDR3 nucleotides: TGTGCCATCAGTGAGATAGCGGGAGGTAGTGAGGCCCAGTACTTC.

The chain employs TRBV6-5 and TRBJ2-1; D ambiguous. V shed 2 bases and J shed 10 bases, with 12 bases lying between them. Germline CDR1 reads MNHEY; CDR2 reads SVGAGI. This CDR3 has 13 residues. CDR3 amino acids: CASSYPNRYEQFF. For the CDR3, the DNA is TGTGCCAGCAGTTACCCGAATCGCTACGAGCAGTTCTTC.

CDR3 residues: CAWSMRHASSYEQYF. The CDR3 bases are TGTGCCTGGAGTATGCGGCACGCTAGCTCCTACGAGCAGTACTTC. The V gene is TRBV30, the J gene TRBJ2-7, with D unclear. This CDR3 has 15 residues. V lost 2 bases and J lost 0, with 14 bases in between. Germline CDR1 is GTSNPN and CDR2 is SVGIG (reference sequence).

This chain connects TRBV11-2 to TRBJ2-1; D is unclear. The germline V gene has CDR1 SGHAT and CDR2 FQNNGV. This CDR3 is built from 15 residues. For the CDR3, the DNA is TGTGCTGGCAGCTTAAGTCTGGGCCCTTACAATGAGCAGTTCTTC. Its protein is CAGSLSLGPYNEQFF.